Described below is a single T cell receptor (beta chain) sequence and its context. This sample was taken from a study of blood T cell repertoires in COVID-19. Germline V gene data show CDR1 as MNHEY and CDR2 as SVGAGI. Unmatched junction bases numbered 3, after V lost 6 bases and J lost 5 bases. This CDR3 comprises 14 residues. The authors' processing: Reference gene primers were amplified, and this amplification served to estimate nucleated cell counts. Assay used: immunoSEQ multiplex PCR; TCRdb lists only in-frame clones, some missing. V and J calls and clone size are as listed in that table; D and trimming were resolved from the DNA. The sample carries 150,000 or so clones, about 86% recorded once.

The TCR sequence derives from a man between 60 and 75 years old with acute or convalescent COVID-19. What was sequenced was peripheral blood. The chain joins TRBV6-5 to TRBJ1-6, with 8 bases identical to TRBD1. The CDR3 region is CASRGQVDNSPLHF. CDR3 DNA sequence: TGTGCCAGCAGGGGACAGGTCGATAATTCACCCCTCCACTTT.